These 13 T cell receptor beta chains were sequenced from one sample in a study of regulatory T cells in long-lasting Graves disease. Time point of the sample: persistent/refractory GD, antithyroid drugs over 5 years with positive TRAb. The TCR library used RNA extracted from PBMCs. Through Arm-PCR of CDR3 regions and iRepertoire HTBI primers, TCR beta libraries were built. TCRdb reanalysed the multiplex PCR reads using MiXCR and keeps one entry per CDR3 protein. The table records fewer than 600,000 distinct CDR3 sequences, less than 25% of them present only once. The specimen was peripheral blood mononuclear cells (PBMCs), collected when the disease was refractory, from a patient treated with antithyroid drugs. The receptors shown here come from a female donor with Graves disease.

Comments on this clonotype: A read error may explain this, as a much larger clone is one base away. In nucleotides, the CDR3 is TGTGCCAGCAGTTCCTATCGGGACGCGCAAGAGACCCAGTACTTC. Protein product: CASSSYRDAQETQYF. The chain links TRBV6-2 or TRBV6-3 to TRBJ2-5, with D perhaps being TRBD1 or TRBD2 (5 bases each). Trimming pared 4 bases from V and 2 bases from J, leaving 14 bases between. This CDR3 spans 15 amino acids. Germline V lookup: CDR1 MNHEY, CDR2 SVGEGT.

This clonotype was detected only a few times. V usage is TRBV6-1 and J usage is TRBJ2-2; TRBD1 aligns across 11 bases. The junction had 7 bases not matched to a gene; V was cut back by 6 bases and J by 4 bases. The CDR3 is 16 amino acids. Germline CDR1 MNHNS, CDR2 SASEGT. The CDR3: CASRPGQGATTGELFF. The CDR3 DNA reads TGTGCCAGCAGACCTGGACAGGGGGCAACCACCGGGGAGCTGTTTTTT.

Many counts were recorded for this clonotype. The chain combines TRBV28 with TRBJ1-1, with D tentatively TRBD1 (6 bases). V lost 7 bases and J 0 bases, leaving 21 bases between the germline ends. This CDR3 contains 17 residues. Germline CDR1 reads MDHEN; CDR2 reads SYDVKM. The CDR3 loop is CASITWRQGLMNTEAFF. The CDR3 DNA reads TGTGCCAGCATTACATGGAGGCAGGGGCTTATGAACACTGAAGCTTTCTTT.

This clonotype was observed a handful of times. The rearrangement uses TRBV20-1 and TRBJ2-7; no clear D gene. Germline V gene lookup returns CDR1 DFQATT and CDR2 SNEGSKA (reference sequence). The CDR3 runs 14 residues. V lost 0 bases and J 2 bases, leaving 11 bases between the germline ends. The CDR3 DNA follows: TGCAGTGCTAGAGATAAACGGGTTCCCTACGAGCAGTACTTC. Its protein is CSARDKRVPYEQYF.

This clonotype was picked up many times. This sequence joins TRBV2 and TRBJ1-1; no firm D call. Germline V CDR1 and CDR2: SNHLY, FYNNEI. V lost 3 bases and J 11 bases, leaving 19 bases between the germline ends. This CDR3 is 14 amino acids long. CDR3 in DNA: TGTGCCAGCAGTGATAGGGCAGACGGGCTTCGTGCTTTCTTT. Encoded protein: CASSDRADGLRAFF.

The chain uses TRBV19 and TRBJ1-1; D might be TRBD1 (6 bases). With 3 bases removed from V and 3 bases from J, the gap between germline ends came to 14 bases. The germline V gene encodes CDR1 LNHDA and CDR2 SQIVND (reference sequence). This CDR3 contains 15 residues. CDR3 DNA: TGTGCCAGTAGTATCTCGACAGGTGGGGACACTGAAGCTTTCTTT. Translating gives CASSISTGGDTEAFF.

This clonotype was observed at least ten times. This sequence joins TRBV6-2 or TRBV6-3 and TRBJ1-6; unclear D gene. Germline values: CDR1 MNHEY, CDR2 SVGEGT. Trimming left V 2 bases short and J 9 bases short, with 20 bases between. The CDR3 contains 17 residues. Here the CDR3 DNA reads TGTGCCAGCAGTTACCCGCCGACGGAGTATCGTCCTTCACCCCTCCACTTT. Its protein product is CASSYPPTEYRPSPLHF.

The chain joins TRBV20-1 to TRBJ2-6; D perhaps matches TRBD1 (6 bases). The CDR3 is 14 residues long. The ends were cut back, 4 bases at V and 4 bases at J, with 11 bases in the middle. From germline, CDR1 is DFQATT and CDR2 SNEGSKA (reference sequence). The CDR3 bases are TGCAGTGCTACGCAGGGGTACGGGGCCAACGTCCTGACTTTC. Its translation is CSATQGYGANVLTF.

This chain joins TRBV19 and TRBJ1-2, with D perhaps TRBD1 (6 bases). Trimming took off 7 bases at V and 2 bases at J, with 11 bases between the two ends. Germline CDR1 and CDR2: LNHDA and SQIVND (reference sequence). This CDR3 region has 13 residues. CDR3 loop: CASNNGQNYGYTF. The CDR3 coding sequence is TGTGCCAGTAATAACGGACAGAACTATGGCTACACCTTC.

The table lists this clonotype with many counts. V and J are TRBV28 and TRBJ1-2; D is uncertain. From germline, CDR1 is MDHEN and CDR2 SYDVKM. The V end lost 6 bases, the J end lost 4 bases, and 9 bases lay between the germline ends. The CDR3 has 12 amino acids. CDR3 in amino acids: CASRTAIYGYTF. The CDR3 DNA reads as TGTGCCAGCAGGACCGCTATCTATGGCTACACCTTC.

This clonotype has only one observation. The chain carries TRBV28 and TRBJ2-1; 8 bases are a match to TRBD2. CDR1 and CDR2 from the germline V gene are MDHEN and SYDVKM. There are 15 residues in the CDR3. Unmatched junction bases numbered 14, after V lost 7 bases and J lost 9 bases. The CDR3 DNA follows: TGTGCCAGCACATGGGACGGGGGGGCCCGTGTTGAGCAGTTCTTC. Residues: CASTWDGGARVEQFF.

There are many counts of this clonotype. This chain uses TRBV29-1 with TRBJ1-2, with no clear D. V was pared by 5 bases and J by 3 bases, with 13 bases between. The CDR3 runs to 13 residues. Germline V gene data show CDR1 as SQVTM and CDR2 as ANQGSEA. CDR3 amino acids: CSVPKPQDYGYTF. In nucleotides, the CDR3 is TGCAGCGTTCCCAAGCCCCAGGACTATGGCTACACCTTC.

This clonotype was seen at least ten times. J is TRBJ1-2 and V is TRBV6-5; possibly TRBD1 for D (6 bases). Trimming pared 2 bases from V and 4 bases from J, leaving 14 bases between. Germline CDR1 MNHEY, CDR2 SVGAGI. The CDR3 spans 15 residues. The CDR3 sequence is CASSYTQQGRYGYTF. In DNA, the CDR3 is TGTGCCAGCAGTTACACCCAACAGGGACGCTATGGCTACACCTTC.